This T cell receptor beta chain was identified in a study of cytomegalovirus exposure and HLA in healthy donors. The PCR was carried out with 60 Vbeta primers and 13 Jbeta primers. The method was immunoSEQ multiplex PCR; TCRdb's version includes in-frame clones alone and lacks a portion of them. The table includes around 200,000 clones, around four fifths detected once. The CDR3 consists of 11 residues. Germline V gene lookup returns CDR1 LNHDA and CDR2 SQIVND (reference sequence). Trimming left V 6 bases short and J 3 bases short, with 2 bases between. Study observations and caveats: Association of a missense DCLRE1C variant with TCR beta V- and J-gene trimming was reported in a later analysis.

On this clone itself: The antigen is unknown.

The specimen was PBMCs. The V and J genes are TRBV19 and TRBJ2-2; unclear D gene. This clonotype was sampled from a woman in her thirties or forties in good health and CMV-seronegative. The CDR3 region is CASSYTGELFF. The CDR3 nucleotides are TGTGCCAGTAGCTACACCGGGGAGCTGTTTTTT.